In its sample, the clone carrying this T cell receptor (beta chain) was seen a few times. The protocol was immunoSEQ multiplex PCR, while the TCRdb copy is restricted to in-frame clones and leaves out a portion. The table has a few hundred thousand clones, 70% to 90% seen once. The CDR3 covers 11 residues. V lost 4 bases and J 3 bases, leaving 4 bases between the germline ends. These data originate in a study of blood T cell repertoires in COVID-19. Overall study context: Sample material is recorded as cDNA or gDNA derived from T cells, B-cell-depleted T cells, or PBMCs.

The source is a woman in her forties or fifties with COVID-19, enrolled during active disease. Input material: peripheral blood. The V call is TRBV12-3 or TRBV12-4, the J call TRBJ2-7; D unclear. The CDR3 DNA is TGTGCCAGCAGTTACAGCTACGAGCAGTACTTC. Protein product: CASSYSYEQYF.